These 17 T cell receptor beta chains originate from one sample sequenced in a study of vaccination effects on CD4 cells after COVID-19. Measured with immunoSEQ multiplex PCR; TCRdb has only the in-frame clones, and not every one. The table lists roughly 70,000 clones, about 80% of them singletons. Viral peptide pools were used in the ViraFEST assay to expand antigen-specific CD4+ T cells, and sequencing came afterward. Subsequent to roughly 9 days of culture, CD4+ T cells were isolated. Participants received two doses of either the BNT162b2 or mRNA-1273 vaccine. These TCRs are of unknown antigen specificity. The sample was CD4+ T cells from PBMCs cultured with HCoV-OC43 spike peptides, taken after COVID-19 vaccination. Subset denoted: HCoV-OC43 spike overlapping peptide pool stimulation. All receptors derive from a human donor who received a COVID-19 vaccine.

CDR3 region: CASSAGRVNTEAFF. Here the CDR3 DNA reads TGTGCCAGCAGCGCCGGGAGGGTGAACACTGAAGCTTTCTTT. This rearrangement joins TRBV6-5 to TRBJ1-1; no firm D call. This CDR3 spans 14 amino acids. V was pared by 6 bases and J by 0 bases, with 11 bases between. Germline V gives CDR1 MNHEY, CDR2 SVGAGI.

This clone was detected only once. The rearrangement uses TRBV2 and TRBJ2-3; 7 nucleotides align to TRBD2. Germline V CDR1 and CDR2: SNHLY, FYNNEI. The CDR3 covers 15 residues. V lost 6 bases and J lost 5; bases outside the gene matches: 11. DNA for the CDR3: TGTGCCAGCAGGGGGGGGACTATCGGGAAAGATACGCAGTATTTT. It codes for CASRGGTIGKDTQYF.

The V gene is TRBV6-5, the J gene TRBJ1-5; tentatively, D is TRBD1 (5 bases). V was trimmed by 6 bases and J by 5 bases, leaving 14 bases between them. This CDR3 has 14 residues. The germline CDR1 and CDR2 sequences are MNHEY and SVGAGI. As DNA, the CDR3 is TGTGCCAGCAGCTTTGTAGGGGTCGATCAGCCCCAGCATTTT. It specifies CASSFVGVDQPQHF.

The chain uses TRBV7-8 and TRBJ1-5, with D uncertain. The V end lost 5 bases, the J end lost 9 bases, and 20 bases lay between the germline ends. The CDR3 extends over 15 amino acids. Per germline, CDR1 SGHVS and CDR2 FQNEAQ. CDR3 amino acids: CASSLGVPLGGPQHF. The CDR3 nucleotides read TGTGCCAGCAGCCTTGGGGTCCCCCTGGGCGGGCCCCAGCATTTT.

The J gene is TRBJ1-6, the V gene TRBV6-4; D unclear. The length of the CDR3 is 18 residues. The V gene's germline CDR1 is MRHNA and CDR2 SNTAGT. V dropped 7 bases and J dropped 5 bases, with 24 bases sitting between them. The CDR3 here is CASTGRNSFSGNNSPLHF. The CDR3 nucleotides read TGTGCCAGCACCGGAAGAAATTCGTTCTCTGGGAATAATTCACCCCTCCACTTT.

The table lists this clone with a few counts. CDR3 sequence reads: CASPVWAGRSTDTQYF. CDR3 nucleotides: TGTGCCAGCCCCGTTTGGGCGGGTAGGAGCACAGATACGCAGTATTTT. The chain has TRBV5-8 and TRBJ2-3, with D perhaps matching TRBD2 (5 bases). Trimming cost V 7 bases and J 0 bases, with 18 bases left between them. Germline assignment: CDR1 SGHTS and CDR2 YDEGEE. The CDR3 consists of 16 residues.

This clone was detected a few times. The rearrangement uses TRBV5-1 and TRBJ1-6, with 7 bases identical to TRBD1. The J segment lost 6 bases and the V segment lost 0 bases, leaving 12 bases of the junction unmatched. This CDR3 comprises 18 residues. The germline gives CDR1 SGHRS, CDR2 YFSETQ. In nucleotides, the CDR3 is TGCGCCAGCAGCTTGGCTACCACCGGGACAGCGAGTAATTCACCCCTCCACTTT. It yields the protein CASSLATTGTASNSPLHF.

This clone came up a few times. This sequence joins TRBV7-9 and TRBJ1-5; D uncertain. Between the trimmed V and J ends, which lost 5 bases and 5 bases, there was a span of 10 bases. Germline V gene data show CDR1 as SEHNR and CDR2 as FQNEAQ (reference sequence). The CDR3 consists of 13 residues. The CDR3 nucleotides are TGTGCCAGCAGCCCTGACTCGTATCAGCCCCAGCATTTT. Encoded protein: CASSPDSYQPQHF. The full variable domain, rest sourced from reference TRBV7-9 and TRBJ1-5, is DTGVSQNPRHKITKRGQNVTFRCDPISEHNRLYWYRQTLGQGPEFLTYFQNEAQLEKSRLLSDRFSAERPKGSFSTLEIQRTEQGDSAMYLCASSPDSYQPQHFGDGTRLSIL.

In DNA form, the CDR3 reads TGTGCCAGCAGTCCCACCCCGACAGGCGAAGGAGGCTACACCTTC. This codes for CASSPTPTGEGGYTF. This chain connects TRBV28 to TRBJ1-2; tentatively, D is TRBD1 (6 bases). There are 15 residues in the CDR3. V was shortened by 5 bases and J by 8 bases, with 21 bases between the two germline ends. Germline CDR1 and CDR2: MDHEN and SYDVKM.

The V gene is TRBV7-9, the J gene TRBJ1-2; unclear D gene. There are 17 residues in the CDR3. The V and J ends lost 2 bases and 5 bases respectively, with 21 bases between them. The V gene's germline CDR1 is SEHNR and CDR2 FQNEAQ (reference sequence). The CDR3 DNA follows: TGTGCCAGCAGCTTAATTGGATCGGGAACGGGGTTGTATGGCTACACCTTC. Amino acids: CASSLIGSGTGLYGYTF.

The chain carries TRBV24-1 and TRBJ2-1, with 11 bases lining up with TRBD1. The CDR3 is made up of 14 amino acids. Trimming removed 7 bases from V and 7 bases from J; junction bases left unmatched: 5. CDR1 KGHDR and CDR2 SFDVKD come from the germline V gene. The chain's CDR3 is CATSEDRGRNEQFF. DNA of the CDR3: TGTGCCACCAGCGAGGACAGGGGGCGAAATGAGCAGTTCTTC.

This chain joins TRBV5-6 and TRBJ2-7; 12 positions match TRBD1. V lost 4 bases to trimming and J lost 2 bases; unmatched junction nucleotides: 7. This CDR3 is 16 amino acids long. Germline CDR1 reads SGHDT; CDR2 reads YYEEEE. CDR3 region: CASSTPGQGAPYEQYV. The CDR3 DNA follows: TGTGCCAGCAGCACCCCGGGACAGGGGGCACCCTACGAGCAGTACGTC.

This chain links TRBV12-3 or TRBV12-4 with TRBJ1-2; 7 bases are a match to TRBD1. CDR3 length equals 13 residues. V was pared by 3 bases and J by 6 bases, with 4 bases of the junction left unmatched. As DNA, the CDR3 is TGTGCCAGCAGTTTCCTGACAGGGCATGGCTACACCTTC. Protein: CASSFLTGHGYTF.

This clone was counted only a few times. The V gene is TRBV7-8, the J gene TRBJ2-7, with 9 positions matching TRBD2. Per the germline V gene, CDR1 is SGHVS and CDR2 is FQNEAQ. J gave up 0 bases and V 4 bases, and 7 bases lay outside the gene matches. CDR3 size: 16 residues. In DNA, the CDR3 is TGTGCCAGCAGCTCTGGTCTAGCGGGGAACTCCTACGAGCAGTACGTC. Amino acids: CASSSGLAGNSYEQYV.

The chain joins TRBV5-8 to TRBJ2-5; TRBD2 is a possible D gene (7 bases). The CDR3 loop spans 13 amino acids. Per the germline V gene, CDR1 is SGHTS and CDR2 is YDEGEE. V lost 4 bases to trimming and J lost 4 bases, with 11 bases between them. CDR3 loop: CASSLADRETQYF. Here the CDR3 DNA reads TGTGCCAGCAGCCTAGCGGACAGAGAGACCCAGTACTTC.

V is TRBV5-4 and J is TRBJ2-5, with a possible D match to TRBD1 (6 bases). Germline V gives CDR1 SGHNT, CDR2 YYREEE (reference sequence). V shed 3 bases and J shed 7 bases, with 16 bases lying between them. CDR3 length equals 14 residues. The chain's CDR3 is CASSYWGPSATQYF. CDR3 in DNA: TGTGCCAGCAGCTATTGGGGGCCCTCCGCGACCCAGTACTTC.

This clone was seen a handful of times. The chain has TRBV4-1 and TRBJ1-6, with 9 bases identical to TRBD1. Losses at the gene ends were 6 bases for V and 9 bases for J; bases not matched to a gene: 12. The CDR3 runs to 16 residues. CDR1 is MGHRA, CDR2 YSYEKL, per germline. CDR3 residues: CASSLRPGQGLSPLHF. The CDR3 DNA follows: TGCGCCAGCAGTCTCAGACCGGGACAGGGACTTTCACCCCTCCACTTT.